The rows below give T cell receptor beta chains drawn from one sample of a study of T cell responses to AZD1222 COVID-19 vaccine. Clones were sequenced by immunoSEQ multiplex PCR, and TCRdb holds only the in-frame ones, with some missing. The sample holds roughly 96,000 clones, approximately 88% seen once. The sample was peripheral blood, taken on day 0 of AZD1222 vaccination. Every receptor here comes from an adult in good health. Both conserved end residues are part of each CDR3. A D gene is named only where the DNA matches it firmly. Clone size is shown for a subset of rows, as once, few, many or a class of expanded clone.

v_gene: TRBV12-3/TRBV12-4
j_gene: TRBJ2-3
d_gene: NA
abundance: NA
CDR3aa: CASSQTVDTQYF
CDR3nt: TGTGCCAGCAGCCAAACAGTGGATACGCAGTATTTT

v_gene: TRBV11-2
j_gene: TRBJ1-2
d_gene: TRBD1
abundance: NA
CDR3aa: CASSFVQGVHYGYTF
CDR3nt: TGTGCCAGCAGCTTTGTGCAGGGGGTTCACTATGGCTACACCTTC

v_gene: TRBV2
j_gene: TRBJ1-1
d_gene: NA
abundance: NA
CDR3aa: CASMTDRNTEAFF
CDR3nt: TGTGCCAGCATGACGGACAGGAACACTGAAGCTTTCTTT

v_gene: TRBV27
j_gene: TRBJ1-1
d_gene: NA
abundance: once
CDR3aa: CASSPTIPMNTEAFF
CDR3nt: TGTGCCAGCAGCCCAACAATCCCCATGAACACTGAAGCTTTCTTT

v_gene: TRBV6-5
j_gene: TRBJ2-7
d_gene: NA
abundance: NA
CDR3aa: CAGRGQNYEQYF
CDR3nt: TGTGCCGGCCGGGGGCAGAACTACGAGCAGTACTTC

v_gene: TRBV25-1
j_gene: TRBJ2-3
d_gene: TRBD2
abundance: NA
CDR3aa: CASSESQAGVGTDTQYF
CDR3nt: TGTGCCAGCAGTGAATCTCAAGCGGGAGTTGGCACAGATACGCAGTATTTT

v_gene: TRBV28
j_gene: TRBJ2-1
d_gene: NA
abundance: NA
CDR3aa: CASSLVGISRDLHNEQFF
CDR3nt: TGTGCCAGCAGTTTAGTCGGGATCTCGAGGGATTTGCACAATGAGCAGTTCTTC

v_gene: TRBV19
j_gene: TRBJ2-7
d_gene: NA
abundance: once
CDR3aa: CASKVQASFYEQYF
CDR3nt: TGTGCCAGTAAGGTACAAGCGTCTTTCTACGAGCAGTACTTC

v_gene: TRBV7-8
j_gene: TRBJ1-5
d_gene: NA
abundance: NA
CDR3aa: CASSDRLGTNQPQHF
CDR3nt: TGTGCCAGCAGCGACCGCCTGGGCACCAATCAGCCCCAGCATTTT

v_gene: TRBV7-9
j_gene: TRBJ2-3
d_gene: TRBD2
abundance: NA
CDR3aa: CASSGLAGFTDTQYF
CDR3nt: TGTGCCAGCTCAGGACTAGCGGGATTCACAGATACGCAGTATTTT

v_gene: TRBV9
j_gene: TRBJ2-7
d_gene: NA
abundance: NA
CDR3aa: CASSVGTGASEQYF
CDR3nt: TGTGCCAGCAGCGTAGGAACGGGGGCGAGCGAGCAGTACTTC

v_gene: TRBV28
j_gene: TRBJ2-1
d_gene: TRBD1
abundance: few
CDR3aa: CASRDRGYNEQFF
CDR3nt: TGTGCCAGCCGGGACAGGGGGTACAATGAGCAGTTCTTC

v_gene: TRBV28
j_gene: TRBJ1-1
d_gene: NA
abundance: NA
CDR3aa: CASSASWETGRAFF
CDR3nt: TGTGCCAGCAGCGCCTCGTGGGAGACCGGCAGAGCTTTCTTT

v_gene: TRBV10-3
j_gene: TRBJ2-5
d_gene: NA
abundance: NA
CDR3aa: CAISESEFQETQYF
CDR3nt: TGTGCCATCAGTGAGTCCGAATTCCAGGAGACCCAGTACTTC

v_gene: TRBV14
j_gene: TRBJ2-1
d_gene: NA
abundance: few
CDR3aa: CASSQLRRDEQFF
CDR3nt: TGTGCCAGCAGCCAACTGCGGCGGGATGAGCAGTTCTTC

v_gene: TRBV11-2
j_gene: TRBJ2-7
d_gene: NA
abundance: NA
CDR3aa: CASSSPGGDYEQYF
CDR3nt: TGTGCCAGCAGCTCCCCTGGCGGGGATTACGAGCAGTACTTC